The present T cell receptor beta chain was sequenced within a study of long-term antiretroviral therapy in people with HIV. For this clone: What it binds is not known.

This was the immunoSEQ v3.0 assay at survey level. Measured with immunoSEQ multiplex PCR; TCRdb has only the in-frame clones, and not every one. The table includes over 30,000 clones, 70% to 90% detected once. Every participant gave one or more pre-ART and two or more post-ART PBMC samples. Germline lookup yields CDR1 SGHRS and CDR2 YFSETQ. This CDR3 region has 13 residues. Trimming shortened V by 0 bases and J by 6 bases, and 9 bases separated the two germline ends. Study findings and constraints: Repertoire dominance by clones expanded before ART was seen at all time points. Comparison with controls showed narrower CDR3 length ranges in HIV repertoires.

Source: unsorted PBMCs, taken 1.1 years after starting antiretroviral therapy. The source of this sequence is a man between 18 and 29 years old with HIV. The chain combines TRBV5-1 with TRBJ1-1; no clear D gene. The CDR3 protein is CASSLEGSPEAFF. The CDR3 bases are TGCGCCAGCAGCTTGGAAGGGAGTCCTGAAGCTTTCTTT.